This T cell receptor (beta chain) was recovered during a study of cytomegalovirus exposure and HLA in healthy donors. Details on this clone: Its antigen is undetermined.

PCR involved 60 Vbeta and 13 Jbeta primers. Generated by immunoSEQ multiplex PCR, the TCRdb table keeps only in-frame clones and is missing some. The sample contains around 160,000 clones, approximately 71% of which appear only once. Whole-study findings and limits: Within an earlier analysis, most TCR beta V segments proved productive either about 87% or about 30% of the time.

The specimen was PBMCs. The source is a man in his fifties or sixties in good health and CMV-seronegative.

The CDR3 here is CASSRGTVYGYTF. CDR3 bases: TGTGCCAGCAGTCGCGGGACAGTTTATGGCTACACCTTC. This chain joins TRBV27 and TRBJ1-2; 7 bases agree with TRBD1. The germline V gene encodes CDR1 MNHEY and CDR2 SMNVEV (reference sequence). The trim removed 5 bases at V and 5 bases at J, leaving 5 bases unmatched. This CDR3 contains 13 residues.